This TCR beta chain came from a study of blood T cell repertoires in COVID-19. Overall study: Acute and convalescent COVID-19 specimens originated in the United States, Italy and Spain.

The CDR3 consists of 14 residues. The germline V gene has CDR1 KGHSH and CDR2 LQKENI. Unmatched junction bases numbered 9, after V lost 6 bases and J lost 10 bases. TCRdb's table, derived via immunoSEQ multiplex PCR, lists solely in-frame clones and lacks some. Of 160,000 or so clones listed, around 92% were seen once; the top ten hold approximately 2.8%. The origin of this receptor is a man aged 55-75 years with acute or convalescent COVID-19. The V and J genes are TRBV18 and TRBJ1-6, with 7 nucleotides matching TRBD1. The sample taken for sequencing was peripheral blood. CDR3 protein: CASSRDSDKSPLHF. CDR3 DNA: TGTGCCAGCTCGAGGGACAGTGACAAATCACCCCTCCACTTT. Filled out from reference TRBV18 and TRBJ1-6, the complete variable domain reads NAGVMQNPRHLVRRRGQEARLRCSPMKGHSHVYWYRQLPEEGLKFMVYLQKENIIDESGMPKERFSAEFPKEGPSILRIQQVVRGDSAAYFCASSRDSDKSPLHFGNGTRLTVT.